This note documents a single TCR beta chain sequence. Measured with immunoSEQ multiplex PCR; TCRdb has only the in-frame clones, and not every one. In the table there are roughly 180,000 clones, under 85% of which are singletons. The junction had 7 bases not matched to a gene; V was cut back by 4 bases and J by 1 base. The CDR3 extends over 15 amino acids. From germline, CDR1 is SGDLS and CDR2 YYNGEE. This record belongs to a study of blood T cell repertoires in COVID-19. Study context: Whether acute or convalescent, the COVID-19 samples came from the United States, Italy and Spain.

Sequenced: peripheral blood. The rearrangement links TRBV9 to TRBJ1-1, with 7 positions matching TRBD1. This TCR was recovered from a man older than 75 with COVID-19, enrolled during active disease. CDR3 residues: CASSPWGQKNTEAFF. The DNA for the CDR3 is TGTGCCAGCAGCCCTTGGGGACAGAAGAACACTGAAGCTTTCTTT.